These 4 T cell receptor beta chains originate from one sample sequenced in a study of blood T cells in healthy people across ages. Using a J-beta primer mix together with a sample-barcoded 5' primer, a second PCR was run for about 7 to 12 cycles. MiXCR, applied by TCRdb to the 5' RACE reads, yields one record per CDR3 protein. In the table there are 1.6 million or so distinct CDR3 sequences, about 35% of which are singletons. Sequenced: blood. These receptors all come from a woman aged 30 to 39 in good health.

The J gene is TRBJ2-3, the V gene TRBV5-5; 8 bases match TRBD2. This CDR3 region has 16 residues. In germline, CDR1 is SGHKS, CDR2 YYEKEE (reference sequence). With 4 bases clipped from V and 2 bases from J, the junction kept 9 bases outside the gene matches. CDR3 sequence: CASSHGTRGDTDTQYF. The CDR3 DNA follows: TGTGCCAGCAGCCACGGGACTAGAGGGGACACAGATACGCAGTATTTT.

V usage is TRBV3-1 and J usage is TRBJ2-1; a possible D gene is TRBD2 (5 bases). The V and J ends lost 0 bases and 9 bases respectively, with 12 bases between them. This CDR3 spans 14 amino acids. Germline V gives CDR1 LGHDT, CDR2 YNNKEL (reference sequence). The CDR3 protein is CASSQEGPSREQFF. Written as DNA, the CDR3 is TGTGCCAGCAGCCAAGAGGGCCCTAGCCGTGAGCAGTTCTTC.

The chain is built from TRBV27 and TRBJ1-2; 7 bases map to TRBD1. Unmatched junction bases numbered 7, after V lost 5 bases and J lost 4 bases. The CDR3 has 14 amino acids. Germline V gene lookup returns CDR1 MNHEY and CDR2 SMNVEV (reference sequence). The CDR3 DNA is TGTGCCAGCAGTCGTACGACAGGGAGCTATGGCTACACCTTC. Protein product: CASSRTTGSYGYTF.

This chain joins TRBV5-1 and TRBJ2-4, with D uncertain. TRBJ2-7 matches the DNA end more closely, so the J call is doubtful. Germline V gene lookup returns CDR1 SGHRS and CDR2 YFSETQ. This CDR3 has 11 amino acids. CDR3 sequence: CASSMGDEQYF. The CDR3 nucleotides read TGCGCCAGCAGCATGGGCGACGAGCAGTACTTC.